This T cell receptor beta chain was captured by sequencing in a study of vaccination and CD4 T cells after COVID-19. Sequencing of the DNA from cultured CD4+ T cells was carried out with the Oncomine TCR Beta short-read assay. TCRdb recomputed calls from the PCR reads with MiXCR, one row per CDR3 protein. The data show about 8,900 distinct CDR3 sequences, with under 50% seen just once and approximately 11% held by the top ten. As to treatment: approximately 9-day PBMC culture with coronavirus spike peptide pools or control peptides (ViraFEST assay). Samples of CD4+ T cells were obtained from the unexposed donor before the COVID-19 pandemic (2011-2018). The CDR3 loop spans 15 amino acids. Germline assignment: CDR1 SGHRS and CDR2 YFSETQ. V shed 2 bases and J 5 bases; nucleotides not matched to a gene: 9. A word on this clonotype: Its antigen is not known.

The sample consisted of CD4+ T cells from blood, cultured in vitro. The chain employs TRBV5-1 and TRBJ2-7, with 8 bases that match TRBD1. The clonotype originates from a human donor in good health. This CDR3 reads CASSLTGGSPNEQYF. In nucleotides, the CDR3 is TGCGCCAGCAGCTTAACAGGGGGTTCGCCCAACGAGCAGTACTTC. The complete variable domain, with remaining parts taken from reference TRBV5-1 and TRBJ2-7, reads KAGVTQTPRYLIKTRGQQVTLSCSPISGHRSVSWYQQTPGQGLQFLFEYFSETQRNKGNFPGRFSGRQFSNSRSEMNVSTLELGDSALYLCASSLTGGSPNEQYFGPGTRLTVT.